This T cell receptor (beta chain) was captured in a study of T cell repertoires in cytomegalovirus infection. General study findings and limits: HLA-C-restricted CMV-specific TCR beta clonotypes were dominant in the ex vivo response.

TCRdb redid the calling of the reads with MiXCR, one entry per CDR3 protein. The table has about half a million distinct CDR3 sequences, 33% seen once. A remark on this clonotype: Its antigen is unidentified.

Germline CDR1 reads MDHEN; CDR2 reads SYDVKM. This CDR3 comprises 15 residues. With 6 bases removed from V and 0 bases from J, the gap between germline ends came to 14 bases. The source is a human donor in good health (CMV status not recorded). Some clones in this sample may be carry-over from other donors' samples. This sequence joins TRBV28 and TRBJ1-2; tentatively, D is TRBD1 (6 bases). This material consisted of cultured PBMCs, taken from culture after CMV antigen stimulation. Here the CDR3 reads CASSPSGQTNYGYTF. The DNA of the CDR3 is TGTGCCAGCAGCCCCTCTGGACAGACTAACTATGGCTACACCTTC.